The clone carrying this T cell receptor beta chain was found once. The record originates from a study of T cell changes during pregnancy in multiple sclerosis. CDR3 length: 14 amino acids. V dropped 9 bases and J dropped 1 base, with 12 bases sitting between them. Germline V gene lookup returns CDR1 MDHEN and CDR2 SYDVKM. The repertoire was sequenced with immunoSEQ multiplex PCR; TCRdb's copy has only in-frame clones and lacks some. The sample shows more than 30,000 clones, 80% to 95% of them seen only once. The receptor comes from a female donor with multiple sclerosis, enrolled in a pregnancy study. The V gene is TRBV28, the J gene TRBJ2-2; D remains unclear. The sample taken for sequencing was PBMCs (not recorded whether the cells were cultured). The CDR3 coding sequence is TGTGCCAGTTTAGTAGGCAGGAACACCGGGGAGCTGTTTTTT. This gives the protein CASLVGRNTGELFF.